The 2 T cell receptor beta chains presented below share a single source sample, sequenced in a study of T-cell reconstitution after alpha-beta-depleted transplantation in children. Preparing the TCRbeta library involved the use of unique molecular identifiers. From the PCR reads, TCRdb called clonotypes with MiXCR, one entry per CDR3 protein. The profile shows about 500,000 distinct CDR3 sequences, 32% of them singletons. The sample here was PBMCs from the stem cell graft donor, taken from the stem cell graft. The receptor set was obtained from a human donor who donated a stem cell graft to a child with aplastic anemia.

This clonotype was observed a few times. The chain employs TRBV10-3 and TRBJ2-7; 7 positions agree with TRBD1. Germline trimming cut 2 bases from V and 6 bases from J; bases unmatched to any gene: 4. Germline CDR1 and CDR2: ENHRY and SYGVKD. The CDR3 extends over 13 amino acids. For the CDR3, the DNA is TGTGCCATCAGTGAGGTTGGGACAGCCGAGCAGTACGTC. Protein: CAISEVGTAEQYV.

The rearrangement joins TRBV6-1 to TRBJ2-2; a possible D gene is TRBD1 (5 bases). CDR1 and CDR2 from the germline V gene are MNHNS and SASEGT. Trimming removed 6 bases from V and 2 bases from J, with 10 bases in between. CDR3 length: 14 residues. CDR3 sequence: CASRTAHNTGELFF. CDR3 in DNA: TGTGCCAGCAGGACAGCCCATAACACCGGGGAGCTGTTTTTT.